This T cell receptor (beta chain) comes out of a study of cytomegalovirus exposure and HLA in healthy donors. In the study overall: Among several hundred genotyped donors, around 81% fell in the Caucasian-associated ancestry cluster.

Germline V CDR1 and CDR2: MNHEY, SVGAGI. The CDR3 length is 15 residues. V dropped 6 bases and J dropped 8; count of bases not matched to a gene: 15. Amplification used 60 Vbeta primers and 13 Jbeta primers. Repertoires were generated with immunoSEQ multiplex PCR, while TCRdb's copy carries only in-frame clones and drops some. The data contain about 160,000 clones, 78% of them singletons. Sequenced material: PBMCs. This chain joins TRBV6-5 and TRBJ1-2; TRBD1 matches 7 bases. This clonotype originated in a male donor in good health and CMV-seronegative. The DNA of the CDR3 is TGTGCCAGCAGCCTCTTTCAGGGGGGAGTTTGGGGCTACACCTTC. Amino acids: CASSLFQGGVWGYTF.